Below are 18 T cell receptor beta chains sequenced from a single sample in a study of naive and memory T cell subsets. Antigen specificity for these receptors is unknown. General study results and limits: Possibly reflecting memory cells re-expressing CD45RA, a few larger clonotypes occurred in naive repertoires, especially CD8.

Two oligonucleotides, mixed equimolar, formed the beta constant-region primer covering TRBC1 and TRBC2. Ligated cDNA was amplified by four rounds of PCR with nested alpha and beta constant-region primers and SP2. Each CDR3 protein is one row after TCRdb ran MiXCR on the UMI-ligation and nested PCR reads. The sample contains 90,000 to 120,000 distinct CDR3 sequences, approximately 14% of which appear only once. Sequenced: naive CD8+ T cells from blood. The receptors shown here come from a human donor in good health.

The chain joins TRBV12-3 or TRBV12-4 to TRBJ2-1, with D uncertain. V was shortened by 7 bases and J by 5 bases, with 15 bases between the two germline ends. This CDR3 is 14 amino acids long. This CDR3 is CASNSPIDHNEQFF. Written as DNA, the CDR3 is TGTGCCAGCAATTCTCCTATAGACCACAATGAGCAGTTCTTC.

The rearrangement uses TRBV30 and TRBJ2-1, with D unclear. Germline V gene lookup returns CDR1 GTSNPN and CDR2 SVGIG (reference sequence). Between the trimmed V and J ends, which lost 4 bases and 0 bases, there was a span of 16 bases. This CDR3 is built from 16 residues. The CDR3 region is CAWTLPASPSYNEQFF. As DNA, the CDR3 is TGTGCCTGGACTCTGCCTGCGTCACCCTCCTACAATGAGCAGTTCTTC.

This clonotype has more than one count but fewer than ten. The gene calls are TRBV24-1 and TRBJ2-3; maybe TRBD1 (5 bases). The CDR3 covers 15 residues. The V end was cut by 4 bases, the J end by 0 bases, with 10 bases between. Per germline, CDR1 KGHDR and CDR2 SFDVKD. CDR3 region: CATSDPQESTDTQYF. CDR3 bases: TGTGCCACCAGTGACCCACAGGAAAGCACAGATACGCAGTATTTT.

In its sample, this clonotype was seen many times. In DNA, the CDR3 is TGTGCCAGCAGCCAGCAGAACCAAGAGACCCAGTACTTC. This encodes CASSQQNQETQYF. This chain uses TRBV7-9 with TRBJ2-5, with unresolved D. The CDR3 extends over 13 amino acids. From germline, CDR1 is SEHNR and CDR2 FQNEAQ (reference sequence). V lost 5 bases, J lost 0 bases, and 7 bases lay in between.

This clonotype has ten or more counts. V usage is TRBV19 and J usage is TRBJ1-1, with D perhaps matching TRBD1 (6 bases). This CDR3 region has 15 residues. Germline V CDR1 and CDR2: LNHDA, SQIVND (reference sequence). V lost 6 bases, J lost 4 bases, and 18 bases lay in between. CDR3 loop: CASSMDRGIFTEAFF. The CDR3 DNA reads TGTGCCAGTAGCATGGACAGAGGGATCTTCACTGAAGCTTTCTTT.

The rearrangement links TRBV4-3 to TRBJ2-2, with D possibly being TRBD1 (5 bases). The germline gives CDR1 LGHNA, CDR2 YSLEER. This CDR3 is built from 17 residues. With 4 bases removed from V and 5 bases from J, the gap between germline ends came to 20 bases. The CDR3 nucleotides are TGCGCCAGCAGCCGCTCTAGGGGCGACAGACCGACCGGGGAGCTGTTTTTT. This gives the protein CASSRSRGDRPTGELFF.

This clonotype has just a few counts. The V gene is TRBV29-1, the J gene TRBJ2-3, with 7 bases matching TRBD2. This CDR3 has 15 residues. In germline, CDR1 is SQVTM, CDR2 ANQGSEA. Trimming took 4 bases from V and 2 from J; bases not matched to a gene: 9. CDR3 nucleotides: TGCAGCGTTGGGGGGGGTTCCCAATCCACAGATACGCAGTATTTT. Translated: CSVGGGSQSTDTQYF.

The chain uses TRBV29-1 and TRBJ2-7; D perhaps matches TRBD2 (6 bases). V lost 4 bases and J 5 bases, leaving 21 bases between the germline ends. The germline gives CDR1 SQVTM, CDR2 ANQGSEA. CDR3 length equals 15 residues. The CDR3 spells CSVAADYHTVDEQYF. The CDR3 DNA reads TGCAGCGTTGCAGCGGACTACCACACCGTCGACGAGCAGTACTTC.

This clonotype has ten or more counts. V gene TRBV5-5 combines with J gene TRBJ2-4; no clear D gene. This CDR3 has 15 amino acids. V shed 4 bases and J shed 4 bases, with 15 bases lying between them. CDR1 and CDR2 from the germline V gene are SGHKS and YYEKEE (reference sequence). The CDR3 here is CASSPFYGIKNIQYF. The CDR3 region has the DNA TGTGCCAGCAGCCCTTTCTATGGGATTAAAAACATTCAGTACTTC.

This clonotype was counted only a few times. This chain uses TRBV18 with TRBJ1-3; tentative D call: TRBD1 (6 bases). V was pared by 4 bases and J by 4 bases, with 14 bases between. The CDR3 has 15 amino acids. Germline V gene lookup returns CDR1 KGHSH and CDR2 LQKENI. CDR3 in amino acids: CASSRFRDKGNTIYF. The CDR3 nucleotides read TGTGCCAGCTCACGGTTTCGGGACAAAGGAAACACCATATATTTT.

To note about this clonotype: This sequence may be a read error, since a much larger clone differs from it by one base. The chain recombines TRBV15 with TRBJ2-1; 7 positions agree with TRBD1. The CDR3 totals 13 residues. Germline CDR1 LNHNV, CDR2 YYDKDF (reference sequence). After removal of 9 bases from V and 13 bases from J, the junction contained 15 bases not matched to a gene. The CDR3 bases are TGTGCCACTCAGCCCCGGGACAGCATGTATCAGTTCTTC. This translates into CATQPRDSMYQFF.

This clonotype was seen more than once but under ten times. Written as DNA, the CDR3 is TGTGCCAGCAGCTCCGGACAGGGACAAGAGACCCAGTACTTC. The encoded protein is CASSSGQGQETQYF. V usage is TRBV7-8 and J usage is TRBJ2-5, with 8 bases lining up with TRBD1. The V gene end was trimmed by 4 bases and the J gene end by 2 bases; junction bases not matched to a gene: 3. The CDR3 is made up of 14 amino acids. Germline CDR1 and CDR2: SGHVS and FQNEAQ.

This clonotype was found many times. The chain combines TRBV29-1 with TRBJ1-1, with D perhaps TRBD1 (5 bases). In germline, CDR1 is SQVTM, CDR2 ANQGSEA. The CDR3 is made up of 10 amino acids. Trimming took off 7 bases at V and 6 bases at J, with 9 bases between the two ends. CDR3 in amino acids: CSAGGAEAFF. The CDR3 nucleotides read TGCAGCGCCGGGGGAGCTGAAGCTTTCTTT.

This clonotype was counted a few times. The rearrangement links TRBV11-2 to TRBJ2-1; D gene unclear. This CDR3 contains 15 residues. The germline gives CDR1 SGHAT, CDR2 FQNNGV. V was trimmed by 3 bases and J by 0 bases, leaving 9 bases between them. The CDR3 DNA is TGTGCCAGCAGCTTGTCTTCTAACTCCTACAATGAGCAGTTCTTC. Encoded protein: CASSLSSNSYNEQFF.

The V call is TRBV24-1, the J call TRBJ2-1; 8 positions agree with TRBD1. CDR1 and CDR2 (germline): KGHDR, SFDVKD. The CDR3 is 16 amino acids. The J segment lost 6 bases and the V segment lost 4 bases, leaving 10 bases of the junction unmatched. CDR3 region: CATSDRTGNRGNEQFF. The CDR3 bases are TGTGCCACCAGTGACCGGACAGGGAATAGGGGCAATGAGCAGTTCTTC.

This chain uses TRBV28 with TRBJ1-4, with D possibly TRBD1 on 6 matching bases. Between the trimmed V and J ends, which lost 1 base and 3 bases, there was a span of 9 bases. This CDR3 has 15 amino acids. The germline V gene encodes CDR1 MDHEN and CDR2 SYDVKM. CDR3 loop: CASSLSGTPNEKLFF. CDR3 in DNA: TGTGCCAGCAGTTTATCTGGGACACCTAATGAAAAACTGTTTTTT.

The rearrangement joins TRBV12-3 or TRBV12-4 to TRBJ2-7; 12 bases are shared with TRBD2. The CDR3 length is 14 residues. V trimming: 4 bases; J trimming: 7 bases; junction bases outside the gene matches: 5. The CDR3 DNA sequence: TGTGCCAGCAGTTCTAGCGGGAGGGCCCGGGAGCAGTACTTC. Translation: CASSSSGRAREQYF.

This chain uses TRBV18 with TRBJ2-7; a weak D match, TRBD1 (6 bases). Germline lookup yields CDR1 KGHSH and CDR2 LQKENI. V lost 2 bases, J lost 7 bases, and 24 bases lay in between. This CDR3 comprises 17 residues. This chain's CDR3 is CASSPFRWGHPAEEQYF. The CDR3 nucleotides read TGTGCCAGCTCACCATTTCGATGGGGACACCCGGCGGAGGAGCAGTACTTC.